Listed below are T cell receptor beta chains from one sample, sequenced in a study of blood T cell repertoires in COVID-19. Only in-frame clones appear in the TCRdb table, and some are missing; sequencing was by immunoSEQ multiplex PCR. The table lists hundreds of thousands of clones, around 92% of them singletons, with about 1.7% in the top ten. The sequenced sample was peripheral blood. The receptors derive from a woman younger than 45 with COVID-19, enrolled during active disease. Each CDR3 is given with its conserved first and last residue. D genes are given only for firm matches. Some rows have no size entry. The others give once, few or many, or a class for an expanded clone.

size,V,J,D,DNA,CDR3
.,TRBV29-1,TRBJ1-4,TRBD1,TGCAGCGTTACCCGTACAGGGGGGGAAAAACTGTTTTTT,CSVTRTGGEKLFF
.,TRBV7-5,TRBJ2-2,.,TGTGCCAGAAGCGCGTTAGCGGGGGGCGGCACCGGGGAGCTGTTTTTT,CARSALAGGGTGELFF
.,TRBV7-8,TRBJ2-3,.,TGTGCCAGCAGCTTATCTACTGTACCCTATACGCAGTATTTT,CASSLSTVPYTQYF
.,TRBV5-4,TRBJ1-1,.,TGTGCCAGCAGTCGCCCGGGTGAATCTGAAGCTTTCTTT,CASSRPGESEAFF
medium-sized,TRBV4-2,TRBJ2-7,.,TGTGCCAGCAGCCAAGATTTAGCCAGCTCCTACGAGCAGTACTTC,CASSQDLASSYEQYF
once,TRBV4-1,TRBJ1-2,.,TGCGCCAGCAGCCAAGATAACTTCCAGAACGAGGGTAACTATGGCTACACCTTC,CASSQDNFQNEGNYGYTF
.,TRBV18,TRBJ1-1,.,TGTGCCAGCTCACCTCTCCTGGGGGGTGAGACTGAAGCTTTCTTT,CASSPLLGGETEAFF
.,TRBV18,TRBJ2-2,.,TGTGCCAGCTCACCGCGGATGACGAACACCGGGGAGCTGTTTTTT,CASSPRMTNTGELFF
.,TRBV5-4,TRBJ2-5,TRBD2,TGTGCCAGCAGCCAGAGCGGGGGCATTCAAGAGACCCAGTACTTC,CASSQSGGIQETQYF
.,TRBV24-1,TRBJ2-1,TRBD1,TGTGCCACCAGGGGGGGGACAGGGGTGAGGGAGCAGTTCTTC,CATRGGTGVREQFF
.,TRBV19,TRBJ2-2,TRBD1,TGTGCCAGTAGTATCCGGGACAGGGGTGTAGGGGACACCGGGGAGCTGTTTTTT,CASSIRDRGVGDTGELFF
.,TRBV29-1,TRBJ2-1,TRBD2,TGCAGCGTGGACCCTACCGGGACTAGCGGGGGGACCTACAATGAGCAGTTCTTC,CSVDPTGTSGGTYNEQFF
.,TRBV9,TRBJ2-4,TRBD2,TGTGCCAGCAGCGGTAGCGGGGGCCAAAACATTCAGTACTTC,CASSGSGGQNIQYF
.,TRBV2,TRBJ2-7,.,TGTGCCAGCAGTGAGACAGGGACTAGTTTTGGATTC,CASSETGTSFGF
once,TRBV7-8,TRBJ2-2,TRBD1,TGTGCCAGCAGCCCCAGACAGGGGGGCGGGGAGCTGTTTTTT,CASSPRQGGGELFF
.,TRBV5-1,TRBJ2-1,TRBD2,TGCGCCAGCAGCTTGGGACTAGCGGGGGCCCCAACGGGAAATGAGCAGTTCTTC,CASSLGLAGAPTGNEQFF
.,TRBV6-4,TRBJ2-1,TRBD2,TGTGCAACCAGCGTACGCGGGGGGGCGAGTGAGCAGTTCTTC,CATSVRGGASEQFF
.,TRBV9,TRBJ2-1,TRBD1,TGTGCCAGCAGCCCAGGGACAGGGGGATATGAGCAGTTCTTC,CASSPGTGGYEQFF
.,TRBV4-1,TRBJ2-1,.,TGCGCCAGCAGCCCCAGTAGGGGCGAGCAGTTCTTC,CASSPSRGEQFF
.,TRBV5-1,TRBJ1-1,TRBD1,TGCGCCAGCAGCCTACATTGGGACAGGGCAAACGCTGAAGCTTTCTTT,CASSLHWDRANAEAFF
.,TRBV19,TRBJ2-4,TRBD2,TGTGCCAGTAGTATAGAGGGAAACGGACTAGCGGGGGAGCAAAACATTCAGTACTTC,CASSIEGNGLAGEQNIQYF
.,TRBV2,TRBJ2-5,.,TGTGCCAGCGGGGGGATTGGAGAGACCCAGTACTTC,CASGGIGETQYF
.,TRBV7-2,TRBJ2-3,TRBD2,TGTGCCAGCAGCTCGGTACTAGCGGGGGGCCGGGGGGATACGCAGTATTTT,CASSSVLAGGRGDTQYF